The clone carrying this T cell receptor beta chain was picked up one time. In the original processing: Reference gene primer amplification gave estimated nucleated cell counts. This table comes from immunoSEQ multiplex PCR, and its TCRdb copy is limited to in-frame clones, with some not included. V, J and clone size reflect that table, while D and trimming were determined from the DNA. The data contain 85,000 or so clones, about four fifths of them seen just once; the ten biggest clones take up around 40%. The sample is drawn from a study of blood T cell repertoires in COVID-19. Looking at the study overall: COVID-19 samples from acute and convalescent phases originated in the United States, Italy and Spain.

This CDR3 is built from 14 residues. Germline V gene lookup returns CDR1 ENHRY and CDR2 SYGVKD. Losses at the gene ends were 2 bases for V and 5 bases for J; bases not matched to a gene: 4. The TCR comes from a man of 80 years or more with acute or convalescent COVID-19. Sequencing was done on a sample of peripheral blood. V usage is TRBV10-3 and J usage is TRBJ1-2, with 8 bases that match TRBD1. The CDR3 spells CAISEPDREYGYTF. The CDR3 bases are TGTGCCATCAGTGAGCCGGACAGGGAATATGGCTACACCTTC.